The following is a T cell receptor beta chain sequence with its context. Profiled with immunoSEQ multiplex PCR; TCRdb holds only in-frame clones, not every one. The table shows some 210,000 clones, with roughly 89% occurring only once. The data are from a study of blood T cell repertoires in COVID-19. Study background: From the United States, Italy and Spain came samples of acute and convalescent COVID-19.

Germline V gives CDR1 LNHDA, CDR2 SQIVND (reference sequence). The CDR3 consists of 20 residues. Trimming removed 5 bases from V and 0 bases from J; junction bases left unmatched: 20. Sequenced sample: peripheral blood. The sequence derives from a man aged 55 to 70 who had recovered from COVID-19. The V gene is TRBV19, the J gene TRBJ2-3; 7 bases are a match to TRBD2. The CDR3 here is CASSSTGRGTPSSSTDTQYF. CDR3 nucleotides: TGTGCCAGTAGTTCCACTGGGCGGGGGACCCCTTCTTCTAGCACAGATACGCAGTATTTT.